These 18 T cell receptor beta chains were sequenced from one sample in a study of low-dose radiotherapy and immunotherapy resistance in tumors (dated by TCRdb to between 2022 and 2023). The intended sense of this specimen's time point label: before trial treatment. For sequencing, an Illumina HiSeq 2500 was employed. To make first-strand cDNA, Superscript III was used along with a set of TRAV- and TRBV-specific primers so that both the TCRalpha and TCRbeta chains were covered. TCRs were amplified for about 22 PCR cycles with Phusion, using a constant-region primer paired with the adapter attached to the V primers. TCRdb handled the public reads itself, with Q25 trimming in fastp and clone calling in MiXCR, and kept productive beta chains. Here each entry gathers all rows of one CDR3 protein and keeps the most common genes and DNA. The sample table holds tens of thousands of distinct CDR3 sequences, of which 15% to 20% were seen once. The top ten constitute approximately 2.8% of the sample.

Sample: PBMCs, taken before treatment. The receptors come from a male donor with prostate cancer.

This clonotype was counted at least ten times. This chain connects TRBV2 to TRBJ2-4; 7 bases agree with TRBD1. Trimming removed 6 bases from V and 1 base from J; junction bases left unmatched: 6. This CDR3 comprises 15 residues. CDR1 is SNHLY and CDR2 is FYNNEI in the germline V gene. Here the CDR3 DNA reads TGTGCCAGCAGGCCCACAGGGGTGGCCAAAAACATTCAGTACTTC. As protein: CASRPTGVAKNIQYF.

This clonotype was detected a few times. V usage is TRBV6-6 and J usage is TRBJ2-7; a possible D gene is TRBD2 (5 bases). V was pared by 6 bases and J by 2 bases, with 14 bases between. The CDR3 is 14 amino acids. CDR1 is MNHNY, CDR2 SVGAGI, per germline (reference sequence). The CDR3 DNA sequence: TGTGCCAGCAGCCCCGGGATGACCCCCTACGAGCAGTACTTC. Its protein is CASSPGMTPYEQYF.

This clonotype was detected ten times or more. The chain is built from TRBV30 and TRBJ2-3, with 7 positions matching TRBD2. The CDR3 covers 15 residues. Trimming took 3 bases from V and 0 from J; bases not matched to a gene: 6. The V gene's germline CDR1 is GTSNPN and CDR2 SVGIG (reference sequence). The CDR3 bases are TGTGCCTGGAGGGAAGAGCGGGGAAGCACAGATACGCAGTATTTT. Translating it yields CAWREERGSTDTQYF.

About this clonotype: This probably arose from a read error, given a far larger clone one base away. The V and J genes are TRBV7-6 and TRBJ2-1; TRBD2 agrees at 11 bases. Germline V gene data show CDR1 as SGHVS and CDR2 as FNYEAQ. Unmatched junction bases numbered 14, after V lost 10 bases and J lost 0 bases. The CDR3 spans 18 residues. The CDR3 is CATSTSGEPLSSYNEQFF. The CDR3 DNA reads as TGTGCCACCTCGACTAGCGGGGAGCCCCTTAGCTCCTACAATGAGCAGTTCTTC. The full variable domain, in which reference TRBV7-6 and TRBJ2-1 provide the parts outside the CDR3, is GAGVSQSPRYKVTKRGQDVALRCDPISGHVSLYWYRQALGQGPEFLTYFNYEAQQDKSGLPNDRFSAERPEGSISTLTIQRTEQRDSAMYRCATSTSGEPLSSYNEQFFGPGTRLTVL.

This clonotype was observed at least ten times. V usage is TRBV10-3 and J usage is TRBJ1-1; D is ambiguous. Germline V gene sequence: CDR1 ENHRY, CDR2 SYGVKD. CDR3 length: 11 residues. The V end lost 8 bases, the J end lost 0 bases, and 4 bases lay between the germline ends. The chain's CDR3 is CAILMNTEAFF. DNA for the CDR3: TGTGCCATCCTAATGAACACTGAAGCTTTCTTT.

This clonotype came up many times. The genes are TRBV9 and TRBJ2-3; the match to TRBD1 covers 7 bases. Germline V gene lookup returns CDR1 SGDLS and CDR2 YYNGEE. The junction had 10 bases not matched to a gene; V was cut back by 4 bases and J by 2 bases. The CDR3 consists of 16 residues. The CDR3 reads CASSNRGAPSTDTQYF. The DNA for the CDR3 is TGTGCCAGCAGCAACAGGGGCGCCCCCTCCACAGATACGCAGTATTTT.

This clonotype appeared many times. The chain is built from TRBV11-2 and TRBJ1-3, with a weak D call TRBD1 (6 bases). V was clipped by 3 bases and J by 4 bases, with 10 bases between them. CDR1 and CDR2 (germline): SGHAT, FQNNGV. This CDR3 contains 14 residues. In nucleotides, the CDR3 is TGTGCCAGCAGCTTCCGGGGGCAGGGAAACACCATATATTTT. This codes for CASSFRGQGNTIYF.

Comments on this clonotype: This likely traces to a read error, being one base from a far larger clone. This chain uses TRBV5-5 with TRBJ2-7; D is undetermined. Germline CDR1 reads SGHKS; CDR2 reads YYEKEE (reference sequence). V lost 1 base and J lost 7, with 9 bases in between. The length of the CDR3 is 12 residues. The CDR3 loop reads CASSLRANEQYF. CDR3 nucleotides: TGTGCCAGCAGCTTGCGGGCCAATGAGCAGTACTTC. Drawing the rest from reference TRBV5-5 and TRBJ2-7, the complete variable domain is DAGVTQSPTHLIKTRGQQVTLRCSPISGHKSVSWYQQVLGQGPQFIFQYYEKEERGRGNFPDRFSARQFPNYSSELNVNALLLGDSALYLCASSLRANEQYFGPGTRLTVT.

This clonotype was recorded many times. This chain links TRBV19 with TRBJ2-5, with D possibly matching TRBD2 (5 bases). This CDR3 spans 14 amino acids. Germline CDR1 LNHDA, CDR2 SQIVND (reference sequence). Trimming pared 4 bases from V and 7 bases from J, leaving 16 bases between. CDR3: CASSTETGYGTQYF. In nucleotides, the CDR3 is TGTGCCAGTAGTACTGAGACGGGATACGGGACCCAGTACTTC. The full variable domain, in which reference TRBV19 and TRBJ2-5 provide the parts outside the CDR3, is DGGITQSPKYLFRKEGQNVTLSCEQNLNHDAMYWYRQDPGQGLRLIYYSQIVNDFQKGDIAEGYSVSREKKESFPLTVTSAQKNPTAFYLCASSTETGYGTQYFGPGTRLLVL.

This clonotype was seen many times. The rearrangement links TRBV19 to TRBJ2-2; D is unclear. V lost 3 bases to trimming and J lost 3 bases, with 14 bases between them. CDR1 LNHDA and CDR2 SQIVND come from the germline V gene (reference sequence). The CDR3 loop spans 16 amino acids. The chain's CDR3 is CASSIDPNPDTGELFF. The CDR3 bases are TGTGCCAGTAGTATCGACCCCAACCCGGACACCGGGGAGCTGTTTTTT.

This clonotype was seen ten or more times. The CDR3 region is CASSQRSEYNEQFF. CDR3 DNA: TGCGCCAGCAGCCAGCGATCGGAATACAATGAGCAGTTCTTC. The chain links TRBV5-1 to TRBJ2-1; no clear D gene. The germline V gene encodes CDR1 SGHRS and CDR2 YFSETQ. Trimming removed 4 bases at V and 4 bases at J, with 12 bases between. There are 14 residues in the CDR3.

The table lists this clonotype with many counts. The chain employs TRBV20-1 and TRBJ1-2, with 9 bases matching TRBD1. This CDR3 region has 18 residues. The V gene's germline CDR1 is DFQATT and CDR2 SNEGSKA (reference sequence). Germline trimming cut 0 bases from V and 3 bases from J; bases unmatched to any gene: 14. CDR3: CSAREPWDRVVRYYGYTF. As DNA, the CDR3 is TGCAGTGCTAGAGAACCTTGGGACAGGGTGGTTCGGTACTATGGCTACACCTTC.

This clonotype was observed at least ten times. CDR3 sequence: CSASRTGGYNEQFF. The CDR3, as DNA: TGCAGTGCTAGCAGGACAGGGGGCTACAATGAGCAGTTCTTC. V is TRBV20-1 and J is TRBJ2-1; 10 nucleotides line up with TRBD1. Trimming at V came to 3 bases and at J to 3 bases, leaving 2 bases not matched to a gene. The CDR3 runs 14 residues. CDR1 and CDR2 from the germline V gene are DFQATT and SNEGSKA (reference sequence).

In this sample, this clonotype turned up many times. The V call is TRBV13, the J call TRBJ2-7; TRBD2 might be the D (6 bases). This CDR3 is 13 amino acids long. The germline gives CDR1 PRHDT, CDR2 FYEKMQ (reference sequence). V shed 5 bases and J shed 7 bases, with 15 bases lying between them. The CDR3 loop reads CASSRERRGEQYF. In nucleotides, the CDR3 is TGTGCCAGCAGCCGGGAGCGACGAGGGGAGCAGTACTTC.

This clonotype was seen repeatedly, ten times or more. The CDR3 DNA sequence: TGTGCCAGCAGCTCGCGGACAGGGGGCAACGAGCAGTACTTC. Protein sequence: CASSSRTGGNEQYF. The chain uses TRBV9 and TRBJ2-7, with 11 bases identical to TRBD1. CDR1 is SGDLS, CDR2 YYNGEE, per germline. J was trimmed by 5 bases and V by 4 bases; bases with no gene match: 5. There are 14 residues in the CDR3.

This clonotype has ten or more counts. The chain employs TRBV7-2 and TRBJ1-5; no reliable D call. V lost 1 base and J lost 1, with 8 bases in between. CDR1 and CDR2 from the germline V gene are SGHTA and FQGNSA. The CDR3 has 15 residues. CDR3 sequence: CASSLVGGSNQPQHF. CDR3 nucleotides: TGTGCCAGCAGCTTAGTTGGTGGGAGCAATCAGCCCCAGCATTTT.

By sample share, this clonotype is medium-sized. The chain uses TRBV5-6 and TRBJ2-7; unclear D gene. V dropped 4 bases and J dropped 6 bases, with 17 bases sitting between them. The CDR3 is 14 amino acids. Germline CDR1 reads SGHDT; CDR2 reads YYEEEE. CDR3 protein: CASSPPQDRGEQYF. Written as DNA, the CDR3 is TGTGCCAGCAGCCCACCTCAAGACCGTGGCGAGCAGTACTTC.

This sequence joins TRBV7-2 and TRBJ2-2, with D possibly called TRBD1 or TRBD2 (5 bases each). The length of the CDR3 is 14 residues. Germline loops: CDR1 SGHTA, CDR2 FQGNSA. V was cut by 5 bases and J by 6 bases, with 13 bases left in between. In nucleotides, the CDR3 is TGTGCCAGCAGCGGGGGTGGGGTCGCCGGGGAGCTGTTTTTT. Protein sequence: CASSGGGVAGELFF.